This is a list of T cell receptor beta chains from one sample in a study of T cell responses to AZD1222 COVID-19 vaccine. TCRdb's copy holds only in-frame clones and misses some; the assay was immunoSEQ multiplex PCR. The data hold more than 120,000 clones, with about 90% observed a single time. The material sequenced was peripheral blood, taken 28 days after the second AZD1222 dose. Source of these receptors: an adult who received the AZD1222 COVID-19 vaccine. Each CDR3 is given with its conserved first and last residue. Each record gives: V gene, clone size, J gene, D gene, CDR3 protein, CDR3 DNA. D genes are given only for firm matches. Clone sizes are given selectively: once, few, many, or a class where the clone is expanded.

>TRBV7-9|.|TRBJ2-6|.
CASSLRGSGANVLTF
TGTGCCAGCAGCTTAAGGGGCTCTGGGGCCAACGTCCTGACTTTC
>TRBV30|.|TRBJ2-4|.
CAWSVSLGRPNQF
TGTGCCTGGAGTGTGAGTTTAGGCAGGCCGAATCAGTTC
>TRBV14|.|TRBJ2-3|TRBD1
CASSQWDRRYIKGGTQYF
TGTGCCAGCAGCCAGTGGGACAGGCGATACATTAAGGGTGGTACGCAGTATTTT
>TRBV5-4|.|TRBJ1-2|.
CASSLARDGPYGYTF
TGTGCCAGCAGCTTGGCCCGGGACGGACCCTATGGCTACACCTTC
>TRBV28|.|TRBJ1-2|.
CASRRPLGEGYTF
TGTGCCAGCAGGCGACCCCTAGGGGAGGGCTACACCTTC
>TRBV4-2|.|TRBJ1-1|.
CASSQVGTEAFF
TGTGCCAGCAGCCAAGTGGGCACTGAAGCTTTCTTT
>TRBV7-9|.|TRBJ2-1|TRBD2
CASSSGLAINEQFF
TGTGCCAGCAGCTCGGGACTAGCAATCAATGAGCAGTTCTTC
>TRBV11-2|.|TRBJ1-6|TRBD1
CASSIYQTGGYSPLHF
TGTGCCAGCAGCATATATCAGACAGGGGGTTATTCACCCCTCCACTTT
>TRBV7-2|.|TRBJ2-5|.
CASSLGGSQETQYF
TGTGCCAGCAGCTTAGGAGGCAGCCAAGAGACCCAGTACTTC
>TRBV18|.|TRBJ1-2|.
CASSRRASYGYTF
TGTGCCAGCTCACGGAGGGCTAGCTATGGCTACACCTTC
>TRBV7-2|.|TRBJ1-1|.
CASTWGAGRLNTEAFF
TGTGCCAGCACATGGGGGGCAGGGAGGTTAAACACTGAAGCTTTCTTT
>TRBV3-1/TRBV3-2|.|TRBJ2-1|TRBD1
CASSLTAGGDEQFF
TGTGCCAGCAGCCTGACGGCAGGGGGCGATGAGCAGTTCTTC
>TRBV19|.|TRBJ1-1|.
CASSDVGYRTQGWDTEAFF
TGTGCCAGTAGTGATGTGGGGTACCGTACGCAGGGATGGGACACTGAAGCTTTCTTT
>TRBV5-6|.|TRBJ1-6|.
CASGTLSNSPLHF
TGTGCAAGTGGGACGCTGAGTAATTCACCCCTCCACTTT
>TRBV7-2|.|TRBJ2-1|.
CASSLTPGRNEQFF
TGTGCCAGCAGCTTAACCCCCGGGAGAAATGAGCAGTTCTTC
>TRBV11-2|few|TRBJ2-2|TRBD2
CASSPRGGSGRGPTGELFF
TGTGCCAGCAGCCCCCGAGGGGGTAGCGGGAGGGGCCCCACCGGGGAGCTGTTTTTT